This T cell receptor beta chain was sequenced for a study of cytotoxic CD8 clonotypes in ibrutinib-treated CLL. Assay: immunoSEQ multiplex PCR; the TCRdb copy retains only in-frame clones and omits some. The repertoire consists of a few hundred thousand clones, with around three quarters occurring once and the leading ten covering roughly 15%. Germline CDR1 is MNHEY and CDR2 is SMNVEV (reference sequence). V shed 0 bases and J 3 bases; nucleotides not matched to a gene: 10. This CDR3 comprises 18 residues. In this sample, this clone turned up a few times. The sample here was PBMCs, taken after 24 months of ibrutinib treatment. The rearrangement links TRBV27 to TRBJ2-1; 8 bases align to TRBD2. This receptor was taken from a human donor with chronic lymphocytic leukemia. CDR3 region: CASSLSGRAPADYNEQFF. CDR3 bases: TGTGCCAGCAGTTTATCCGGGAGGGCCCCCGCGGACTACAATGAGCAGTTCTTC.